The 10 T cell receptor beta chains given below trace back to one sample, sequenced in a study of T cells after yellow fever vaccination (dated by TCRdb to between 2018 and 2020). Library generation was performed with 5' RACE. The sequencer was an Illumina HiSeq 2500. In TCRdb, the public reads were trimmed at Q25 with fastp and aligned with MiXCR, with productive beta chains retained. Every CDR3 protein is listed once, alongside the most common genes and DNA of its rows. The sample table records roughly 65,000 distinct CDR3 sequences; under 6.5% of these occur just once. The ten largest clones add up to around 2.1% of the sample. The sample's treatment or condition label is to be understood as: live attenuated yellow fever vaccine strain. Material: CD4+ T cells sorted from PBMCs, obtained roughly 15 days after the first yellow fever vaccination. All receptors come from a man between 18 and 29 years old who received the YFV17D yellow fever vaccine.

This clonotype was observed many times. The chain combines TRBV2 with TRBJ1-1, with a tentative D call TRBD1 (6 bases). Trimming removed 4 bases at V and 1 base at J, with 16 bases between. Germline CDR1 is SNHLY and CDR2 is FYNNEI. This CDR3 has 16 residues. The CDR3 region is CASSGKPGQENTEAFF. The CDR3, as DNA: TGTGCCAGCAGTGGAAAACCGGGACAAGAGAACACTGAAGCTTTCTTT.

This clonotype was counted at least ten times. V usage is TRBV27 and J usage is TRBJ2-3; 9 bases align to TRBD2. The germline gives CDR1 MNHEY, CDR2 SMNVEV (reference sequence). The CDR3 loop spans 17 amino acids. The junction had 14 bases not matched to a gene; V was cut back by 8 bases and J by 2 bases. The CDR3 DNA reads TGTGCCAGCGACGGGACTAGCAACCCTCTACACACAGATACGCAGTATTTT. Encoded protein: CASDGTSNPLHTDTQYF.

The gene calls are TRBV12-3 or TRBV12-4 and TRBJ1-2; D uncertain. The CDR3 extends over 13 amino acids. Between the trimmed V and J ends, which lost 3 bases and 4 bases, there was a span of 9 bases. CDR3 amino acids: CASSLSGSYGYTF. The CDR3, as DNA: TGTGCCAGCAGTTTGAGCGGGAGCTATGGCTACACCTTC.

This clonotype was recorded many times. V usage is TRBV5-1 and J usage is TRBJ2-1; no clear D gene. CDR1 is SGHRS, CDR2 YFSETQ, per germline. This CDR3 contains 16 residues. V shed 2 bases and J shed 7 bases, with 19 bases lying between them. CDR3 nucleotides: TGCGCCAGCAGCTTACCCAGATCAAGTGGTGGGAATGAGCAGTTCTTC. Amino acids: CASSLPRSSGGNEQFF.

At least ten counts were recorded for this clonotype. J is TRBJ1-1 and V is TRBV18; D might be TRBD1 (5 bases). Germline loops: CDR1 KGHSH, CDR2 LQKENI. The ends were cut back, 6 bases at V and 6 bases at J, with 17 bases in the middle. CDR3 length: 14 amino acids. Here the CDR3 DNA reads TGTGCCAGCTCCAAATCTTCAGGGCCGGCTGAAGCTTTCTTT. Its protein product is CASSKSSGPAEAFF.

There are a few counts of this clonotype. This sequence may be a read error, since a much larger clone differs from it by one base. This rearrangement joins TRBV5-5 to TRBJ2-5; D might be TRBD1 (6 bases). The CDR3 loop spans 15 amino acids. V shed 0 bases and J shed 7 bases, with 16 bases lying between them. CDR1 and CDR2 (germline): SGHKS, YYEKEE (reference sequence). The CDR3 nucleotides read TGTGCCAGCAGCTTGGTAACAGGGCAAGATTGGACCCAGTACTTC. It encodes CASSLVTGQDWTQYF. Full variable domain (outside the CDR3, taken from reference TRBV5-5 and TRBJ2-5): DAGVTQSPTHLIKTRGQQVTLRCSPISGHKSVSWYQQVLGQGPQFIFQYYEKEERGRGNFPDRFSARQFPNYSSELNVNALLLGDSALYLCASSLVTGQDWTQYFGPGTRLLVL.

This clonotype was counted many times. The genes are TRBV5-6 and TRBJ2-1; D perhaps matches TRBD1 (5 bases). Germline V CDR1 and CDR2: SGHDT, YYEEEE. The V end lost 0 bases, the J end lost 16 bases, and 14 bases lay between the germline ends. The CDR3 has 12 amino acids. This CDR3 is CASSLGSWGGFF. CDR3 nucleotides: TGTGCCAGCAGCTTGGGCTCGTGGGGCGGATTCTTC.

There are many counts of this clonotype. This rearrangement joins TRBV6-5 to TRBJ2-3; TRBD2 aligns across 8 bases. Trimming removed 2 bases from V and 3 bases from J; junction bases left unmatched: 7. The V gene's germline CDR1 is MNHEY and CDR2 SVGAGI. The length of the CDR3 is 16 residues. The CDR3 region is CASSYGSGGKTDTQYF. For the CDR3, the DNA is TGTGCCAGCAGTTACGGGTCGGGGGGGAAAACAGATACGCAGTATTTT.

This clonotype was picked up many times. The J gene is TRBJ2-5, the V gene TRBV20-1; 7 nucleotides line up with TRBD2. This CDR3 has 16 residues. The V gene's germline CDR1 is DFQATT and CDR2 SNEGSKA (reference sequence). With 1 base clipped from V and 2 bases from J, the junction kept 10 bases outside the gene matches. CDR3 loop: CSARVTGGGWQETQYF. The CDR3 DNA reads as TGCAGTGCTAGAGTAACGGGGGGTGGTTGGCAAGAGACCCAGTACTTC.

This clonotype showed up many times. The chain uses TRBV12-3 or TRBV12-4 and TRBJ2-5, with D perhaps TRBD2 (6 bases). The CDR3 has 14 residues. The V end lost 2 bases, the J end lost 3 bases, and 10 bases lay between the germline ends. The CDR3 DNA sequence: TGTGCCAGCAGTTTAAGGGGAGGTGAAGAGACCCAGTACTTC. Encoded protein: CASSLRGGEETQYF.